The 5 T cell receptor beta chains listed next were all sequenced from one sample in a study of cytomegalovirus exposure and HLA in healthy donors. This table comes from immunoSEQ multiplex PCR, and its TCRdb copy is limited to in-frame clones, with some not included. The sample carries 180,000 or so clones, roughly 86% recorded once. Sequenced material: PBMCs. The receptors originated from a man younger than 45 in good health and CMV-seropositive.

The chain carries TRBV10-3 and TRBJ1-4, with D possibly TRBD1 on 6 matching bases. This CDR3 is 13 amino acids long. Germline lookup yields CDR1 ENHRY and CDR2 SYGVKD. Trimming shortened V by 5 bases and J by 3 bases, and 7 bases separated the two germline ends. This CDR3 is CAISPGANEKLFF. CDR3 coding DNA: TGTGCCATCAGTCCAGGGGCTAATGAAAAACTGTTTTTT.

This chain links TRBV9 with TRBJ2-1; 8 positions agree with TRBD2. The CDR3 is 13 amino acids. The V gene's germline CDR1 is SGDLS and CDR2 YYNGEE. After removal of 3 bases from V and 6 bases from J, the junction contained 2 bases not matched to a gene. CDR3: CASSEGTSNEQFF. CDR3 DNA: TGTGCCAGCAGCGAGGGGACTAGCAATGAGCAGTTCTTC.

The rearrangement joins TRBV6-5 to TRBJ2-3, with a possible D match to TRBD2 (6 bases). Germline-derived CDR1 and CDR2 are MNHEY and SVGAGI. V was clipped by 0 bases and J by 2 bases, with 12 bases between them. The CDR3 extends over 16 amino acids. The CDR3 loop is CASSYSGTRNTDTQYF. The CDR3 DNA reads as TGTGCCAGCAGTTACTCGGGGACTCGTAACACAGATACGCAGTATTTT.

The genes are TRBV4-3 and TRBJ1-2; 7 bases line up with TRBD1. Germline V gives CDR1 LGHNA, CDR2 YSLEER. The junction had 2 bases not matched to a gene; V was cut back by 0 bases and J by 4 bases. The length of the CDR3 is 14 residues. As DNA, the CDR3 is TGCGCCAGCAGCCAAGACAGGGGGTCCTATGGCTACACCTTC. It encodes CASSQDRGSYGYTF.

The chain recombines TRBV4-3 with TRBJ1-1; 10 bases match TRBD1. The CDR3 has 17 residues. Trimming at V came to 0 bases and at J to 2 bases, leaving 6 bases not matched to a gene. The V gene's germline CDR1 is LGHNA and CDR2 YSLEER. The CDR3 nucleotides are TGCGCCAGCAGCCAAGATCGGGACAGGGGTCGAAACACTGAAGCTTTCTTT. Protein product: CASSQDRDRGRNTEAFF.